This paragraph covers one TCR beta chain sequence. Profiling relied on immunoSEQ multiplex PCR, and the TCRdb table lists in-frame clones only, not all of them. The sample comprises 350,000 to 600,000 clones, 89% of which are singletons, and more than 1.5% rests with the top ten. The germline gives CDR1 LNHDA, CDR2 SQIVND (reference sequence). The ends were cut back, 7 bases at V and 2 bases at J, with 18 bases in the middle. This CDR3 contains 15 residues. The data stem from a study of Ad26.COV2.S vaccination and SARS-CoV-2 variants. Across the whole study: The vaccine Ad26.COV2.S was put into the muscle once, or twice with 56 days between.

Treatment in this sample: 19 received Ad26.COV2.S at low or high dose, single or two shots; about five received placebo; per-sample allocation not given. Samples were taken on day 63 after the first vaccine or placebo injection. An 18-55-year-old adult in Boston served as donor. The chain combines TRBV19 with TRBJ2-7; D perhaps matches TRBD2 (6 bases). The sample was peripheral blood, taken in a trial of Ad26.COV2.S vaccine versus placebo. This receptor was taken from a person between 18 and 65 years old who received the Ad26.COV2.S COVID-19 vaccine or a placebo. The CDR3 is CASTQHGGEAYEQYF. The CDR3 DNA sequence: TGTGCCAGTACCCAACACGGGGGTGAGGCCTACGAGCAGTACTTC.